This TCR beta chain was captured by sequencing in a study of T-cell memory formation after mild COVID-19. Study-level information: TCR clusters showed largely donor specificity. Findings of the study overall: Memory sampled before infection contained some responding clones, suggesting cross-reactive memory joined.

Via MiXCR, TCRdb re-called the 5' RACE reads, giving one row per CDR3 protein. Among around 300,000 distinct CDR3 sequences listed, approximately 8% were seen once. In this sample, this clonotype turned up a few times. Its specificity is unknown. V lost 8 bases, J lost 3 bases, and 3 bases stayed unmatched. This CDR3 comprises 12 residues. The chain is built from TRBV12-3 or TRBV12-4 and TRBJ2-5; 7 bases are shared with TRBD1. The clonotype originates from a man between 18 and 29 years old who had mild COVID-19 (a few samples of this study predate the infection). Cell type and time point are not known. The sequenced sample was PBMCs or a T cell subset sorted from them (not recorded which). The DNA of the CDR3 is TGTGCCAGCGCCGGGACAGAAGAGACCCAGTACTTC. It yields the protein CASAGTEETQYF.